The 17 T cell receptor beta chains below come from one sample, sequenced in a study of cytomegalovirus exposure and HLA in healthy donors. This PCR relied on a set of 60 Vbeta primers and 13 Jbeta primers. Clones were read by immunoSEQ multiplex PCR, and TCRdb kept only the in-frame ones, dropping some. The table shows 130,000 to 150,000 clones, with under 85% occurring only once. Sequenced: PBMCs. The receptors were sampled from a woman aged 40 to 50 in good health and CMV-seropositive.

The gene calls are TRBV5-4 and TRBJ1-3; D may be TRBD1 (5 bases). Germline V lookup: CDR1 SGHNT, CDR2 YYREEE (reference sequence). V was cut by 3 bases and J by 2 bases, with 18 bases left in between. This CDR3 comprises 17 residues. The DNA of the CDR3 is TGTGCCAGCAGCTCCTCTGTCGGGGGAATAGCTGGAAACACCATATATTTT. Protein: CASSSSVGGIAGNTIYF.

The rearrangement links TRBV9 to TRBJ2-2; TRBD2 agrees at 10 bases. The length of the CDR3 is 16 residues. Germline values: CDR1 SGDLS, CDR2 YYNGEE. With 2 bases clipped from V and 7 bases from J, the junction kept 8 bases outside the gene matches. The CDR3, as DNA: TGTGCCAGCAGCGTGACCGGGGGGACTAGCGTCGGGGAGCTGTTTTTT. Protein: CASSVTGGTSVGELFF.

The rearrangement links TRBV15 to TRBJ2-5, with 8 bases aligning to TRBD2. The V and J ends lost 2 bases and 5 bases, in that order; junction bases with no gene match: 4. The CDR3 sequence is 14 residues long. The germline CDR1 and CDR2 sequences are LNHNV and YYDKDF (reference sequence). The CDR3, as DNA: TGTGCCACCAGCAGACCTCCGGGGGGGGAGACCCAGTACTTC. Its protein product is CATSRPPGGETQYF.

On this clone itself: The sample has other DNA sequences that encode this CDR3 too. CDR3 in DNA: TGTGCCAGTAGTATGACGGGAGGCTCTGGAAACACCATATATTTT. It translates to CASSMTGGSGNTIYF. V gene TRBV19 combines with J gene TRBJ1-3; D not resolved. The CDR3 is 15 amino acids. Germline-derived CDR1 and CDR2 are LNHDA and SQIVND (reference sequence). V lost 3 bases and J lost 0, with 9 bases in between.

The chain couples TRBV15 to TRBJ2-6; D is unclear. The V gene's germline CDR1 is LNHNV and CDR2 YYDKDF (reference sequence). The CDR3 contains 16 residues. V lost 0 bases, J lost 0 bases, and 6 bases lay in between. This CDR3 reads CATSRDLSSGANVLTF. CDR3 nucleotide sequence: TGTGCCACCAGCAGAGATTTGAGCTCTGGGGCCAACGTCCTGACTTTC. The variable domain in full, completed from reference TRBV15 and TRBJ2-6, reads DAMVIQNPRYQVTQFGKPVTLSCSQTLNHNVMYWYQQKSSQAPKLLFHYYDKDFNNEADTPDNFQSRRPNTSFCFLDIRSPGLGDTAMYLCATSRDLSSGANVLTFGAGSRLTVL.

CDR3 DNA: TGTGCCAGCAGCCGCAGGCAAGACAGGGACAGGGCTAACTATGGCTACACCTTC. Amino acid sequence: CASSRRQDRDRANYGYTF. The chain couples TRBV7-9 to TRBJ1-2; 9 bases map to TRBD1. CDR1 and CDR2 (germline): SEHNR, FQNEAQ (reference sequence). This CDR3 comprises 18 residues. Trimming removed 5 bases from V and 0 bases from J; junction bases left unmatched: 13.

The chain links TRBV25-1 to TRBJ1-4, with 7 bases identical to TRBD1. V shed 4 bases, J shed 7 bases, and the junction held 3 bases outside the gene matches. This CDR3 region has 13 residues. Per germline, CDR1 MGHDK and CDR2 SYGVNS. Here the CDR3 DNA reads TGTGCCAGCAGTGCTTACAGGGGTGAAAAACTGTTTTTT. It yields the protein CASSAYRGEKLFF.

The table lists this clone with a few counts. Lacking the conserved final phenylalanine or tryptophan, this CDR3 likely reflects a read error. No DNA is shown, since the ends of the CDR3 on it are uncertain; the CDR3 is the one TCRdb lists. The chain recombines TRBV6-4 with TRBJ2-7; no DNA check was done on the table's D call, TRBD1. The length of the CDR3 is 8 amino acids, counting both ends. Per the germline V gene, CDR1 is MRHNA and CDR2 is SNTAGT. The CDR3 loop reads CASRPLQG.

The rearrangement joins TRBV30 to TRBJ1-2, with TRBD1 matching over 9 bases. The CDR3 is 11 amino acids. V lost 5 bases to trimming and J lost 7 bases; unmatched junction nucleotides: 2. CDR1 and CDR2 (germline): GTSNPN, SVGIG (reference sequence). For the CDR3, the DNA is TGTGCCTGGGGACAGGGGCTTGGCTACACCTTC. Encoded protein: CAWGQGLGYTF.

Comments on this clone: The junction departs from germline at one end; a sequencing error may be responsible. The chain has TRBV7-9 and TRBJ2-1, with 10 bases identical to TRBD2. The V gene's germline CDR1 is SEHNR and CDR2 FQNEAQ (reference sequence). This CDR3 spans 16 amino acids. The DNA of the CDR3 is TGTTCCAGCAGCTATTCCGGGACTAGCGCCACCAATGAGCAGTTCTTC. This codes for CSSSYSGTSATNEQFF. Based on the CDR3 plus reference TRBV7-9 and TRBJ2-1, the full variable domain is DTGVSQNPRHKITKRGQNVTFRCDPISEHNRLYWYRQTLGQGPEFLTYFQNEAQLEKSRLLSDRFSAERPKGSFSTLEIQRTEQGDSAMYLCSSSYSGTSATNEQFFGPGTRLTVL.

The rearrangement joins TRBV27 to TRBJ1-1; D not resolved. The CDR3 length is 14 residues. V was clipped by 7 bases and J by 0 bases, with 12 bases between them. Germline assignment: CDR1 MNHEY and CDR2 SMNVEV (reference sequence). The CDR3 reads CASTGGRLNTEAFF. The CDR3 DNA follows: TGTGCCAGCACAGGTGGGAGATTGAACACTGAAGCTTTCTTT.

The rearrangement links TRBV9 to TRBJ2-4; TRBD2 agrees at 12 bases. V trimming: 0 bases; J trimming: 0 bases; junction bases outside the gene matches: 13. CDR3 length: 21 residues. The germline CDR1 and CDR2 sequences are SGDLS and YYNGEE. The CDR3 bases are TGTGCCAGCAGCGTAGAGCCTAGCGGGGGGGTACAAGATAGAGCCAAAAACATTCAGTACTTC. It yields the protein CASSVEPSGGVQDRAKNIQYF.

This chain joins TRBV2 and TRBJ2-1, with TRBD2 matching over 8 bases. Per germline, CDR1 SNHLY and CDR2 FYNNEI. J gave up 6 bases and V 6 bases, and 13 bases lay outside the gene matches. The CDR3 is 16 amino acids. CDR3 DNA: TGTGCCAGCAGCGGAAGCGGGGCCGGGGGGGCCAATGAGCAGTTCTTC. Protein sequence: CASSGSGAGGANEQFF.

The chain is built from TRBV5-4 and TRBJ1-1, with no clear D. CDR3 length equals 12 residues. Germline CDR1 SGHNT, CDR2 YYREEE (reference sequence). V shed 5 bases and J shed 2 bases, with 7 bases lying between them. CDR3 in amino acids: CASRLGNTEAFF. CDR3 DNA sequence: TGTGCCAGCAGACTAGGAAACACTGAAGCTTTCTTT.

This sequence joins TRBV28 and TRBJ1-2; 8 nucleotides match TRBD1. Germline CDR1 MDHEN, CDR2 SYDVKM. The V and J ends lost 10 bases and 4 bases, in that order; junction bases with no gene match: 5. The CDR3 covers 12 residues. Here the CDR3 reads CAISGQVYGYTF. In DNA form, the CDR3 reads TGTGCCATTTCGGGACAGGTCTATGGCTACACCTTC.

This rearrangement joins TRBV4-2 to TRBJ2-1; 9 nucleotides agree with TRBD2. This CDR3 has 15 residues. Trimming at V came to 1 base and at J to 4 bases, leaving 2 bases not matched to a gene. Germline-derived CDR1 and CDR2 are LGHNA and YNFKEQ. CDR3 region: CASSQVAGGYNEQFF. CDR3 bases: TGTGCCAGCAGCCAAGTTGCGGGGGGGTACAATGAGCAGTTCTTC.

The genes are TRBV9 and TRBJ2-7, with a weak D call TRBD1 (6 bases). Germline values: CDR1 SGDLS, CDR2 YYNGEE. This CDR3 contains 15 residues. V was clipped by 0 bases and J by 4 bases, with 14 bases between them. The CDR3 nucleotides are TGTGCCAGCAGCGTAGAGGAACAGGGATGGTACGAGCAGTACTTC. Its protein product is CASSVEEQGWYEQYF.